The rows below give T cell receptor beta chains drawn from one sample of a study of T cell responses to AZD1222 COVID-19 vaccine. Sequencing used immunoSEQ multiplex PCR; TCRdb keeps in-frame clones, though not all of them. The sample holds 150,000 to 200,000 clones; approximately 90% are singletons and the top ten take 1.5%. The sequences come from peripheral blood, collected on day 0 of AZD1222 vaccination. Source of these receptors: an adult in good health. The CDR3 runs from the conserved cysteine through the conserved F or W. D genes are given only for firm matches. Expanded clones get a size class; other rows say once, few or many, or leave the size out.

>NA|TRBJ2-7|TRBV19|NA
TGTGCCAGTAGTATTTCGGGGGTCTCCTACGAGCAGTACTTC
CASSISGVSYEQYF
>NA|TRBJ1-3|TRBV5-8|NA
TGTGCCAGCAGCTTGTATACAGGATACTCTGGAAACACCATATATTTT
CASSLYTGYSGNTIYF
>NA|TRBJ1-5|TRBV12-3/TRBV12-4|NA
TGTGCCAGCAGTGTCGGAGACAATCAGCCCCAGCATTTT
CASSVGDNQPQHF
>NA|TRBJ1-5|TRBV3-1/TRBV3-2|NA
TGTGCCAGCAGCCCTCGGGTGAGCAATCAGCCCCAGCATTTT
CASSPRVSNQPQHF
>NA|TRBJ1-1|TRBV4-3|NA
TGCGCCAGCAGCCAAGAGACCGGTGGGCGGACTGAAGCTTTCTTT
CASSQETGGRTEAFF
>NA|TRBJ2-7|TRBV2|NA
TGTGCCAGCAGTACTCAGGGGAGCTCCTACGAGCAGTACTTC
CASSTQGSSYEQYF
>NA|TRBJ2-1|TRBV5-4|NA
TGTGCCAGCAGCTTCCACAATGAGCAGTTCTTC
CASSFHNEQFF
>NA|TRBJ2-2|TRBV3-1/TRBV3-2|TRBD2
TGTGCCAGCAGCCTCCCGGGACTAGCGGGGGACACCGGGGAGCTGTTTTTT
CASSLPGLAGDTGELFF
>NA|TRBJ1-5|TRBV5-8|TRBD1
TGTGCCAGCAGCCTCGACTTTCTGGGGGACAGTCGGCCCCAGCATTTT
CASSLDFLGDSRPQHF
>NA|TRBJ2-1|TRBV9|NA
TGTGCCAGCAGCGTTGACAGCTACAATGAGCAGTTCTTC
CASSVDSYNEQFF
>NA|TRBJ1-2|TRBV18|NA
TGTGCCAGCTCACCATTAGGGGATGGCTACACCTTC
CASSPLGDGYTF
>NA|TRBJ2-1|TRBV15|NA
TGTGCCACCAGCAGTCCTACTCTACGGGGGAATGAGCAGTTCTTC
CATSSPTLRGNEQFF
>NA|TRBJ2-5|TRBV9|NA
TGTGCCAGCAGCTTTCGGGGGTACCAGGGAGAGACCCAGTACTTC
CASSFRGYQGETQYF
>NA|TRBJ1-6|TRBV20-1|NA
TGCAGTGCTATTGACCCCGGTAATAATTCACCCCTCCACTTT
CSAIDPGNNSPLHF
>NA|TRBJ2-7|TRBV27|NA
TGTGCCAGCAGCCGGCATTTAGCGCTAGTCTACGAGCAGTACTTC
CASSRHLALVYEQYF
>once|TRBJ2-1|TRBV11-2|TRBD2
TGTGCCAGCAGCTTCGCGACTAGCGGGGGGAGGAATGAGCAGTTCTTC
CASSFATSGGRNEQFF
>NA|TRBJ1-4|TRBV6-8|NA
TGTGCCAGCAGTAACTATTCACCCCCGACAGGCGTTGCAACTAATGAAAAACTGTTTTTT
CASSNYSPPTGVATNEKLFF
>once|TRBJ1-3|TRBV9|NA
TGTGCCAGCAGCGTAGCTTTGGGCAGGGCCTACTCTGGAAACACCATATATTTT
CASSVALGRAYSGNTIYF
>NA|TRBJ1-2|TRBV4-3|NA
TGCGCCAGCAGCCAAGGTTCTCCAGGGCTCTATGGCTACACCTTC
CASSQGSPGLYGYTF
>NA|TRBJ1-2|TRBV2|NA
TGTGCCAGCAGGAGGGACGGCCAACGCGGTGGCTACACCTTC
CASRRDGQRGGYTF
>NA|TRBJ1-2|TRBV19|NA
TGTGCCAGTAGTGGCTACAGGGCTGCTAACTATGGCTACACCTTC
CASSGYRAANYGYTF
>NA|TRBJ1-1|TRBV4-1|NA
TGCGCCAGCAGCCGCTCAGTCGCGATGAACACTGAAGCTTTCTTT
CASSRSVAMNTEAFF
>NA|TRBJ1-6|TRBV6-5|NA
TGTGCCAGCACCTACTCTCAGTATAGTTCACCCCTCCACTTT
CASTYSQYSSPLHF
>once|TRBJ2-1|TRBV28|NA
TGTGCCAGCAGTTTAGGAACTTACAATGAGCAGTTCTTC
CASSLGTYNEQFF
>NA|TRBJ2-1|TRBV5-1|NA
TGCGCCAGCAGCTTGGGGTATAGGGTGGATGAGCAGTTCTTC
CASSLGYRVDEQFF
>NA|TRBJ2-1|TRBV19|NA
TGTGCCAGTAGTATAGGCGGATTAAAGTATTACAATGAGCAGTTCTTC
CASSIGGLKYYNEQFF